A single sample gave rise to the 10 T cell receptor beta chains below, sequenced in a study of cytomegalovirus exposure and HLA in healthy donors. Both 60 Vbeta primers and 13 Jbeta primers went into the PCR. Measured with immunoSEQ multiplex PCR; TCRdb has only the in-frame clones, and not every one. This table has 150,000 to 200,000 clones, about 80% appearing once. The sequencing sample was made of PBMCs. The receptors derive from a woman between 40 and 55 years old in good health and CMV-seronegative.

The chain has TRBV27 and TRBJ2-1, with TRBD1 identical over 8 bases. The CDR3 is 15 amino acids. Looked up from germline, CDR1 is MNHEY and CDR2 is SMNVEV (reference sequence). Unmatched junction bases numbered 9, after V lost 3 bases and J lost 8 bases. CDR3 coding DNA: TGTGCCAGCAGTTTTTGGACCGACAGGGGCGATGAGCAGTTCTTC. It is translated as CASSFWTDRGDEQFF.

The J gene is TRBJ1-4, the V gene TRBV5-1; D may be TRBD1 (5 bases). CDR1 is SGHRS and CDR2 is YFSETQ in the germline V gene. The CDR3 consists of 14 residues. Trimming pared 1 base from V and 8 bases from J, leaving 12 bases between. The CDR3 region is CASSLSGVGEKLFF. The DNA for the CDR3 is TGCGCCAGCAGCTTGTCGGGGGTTGGAGAAAAACTGTTTTTT.

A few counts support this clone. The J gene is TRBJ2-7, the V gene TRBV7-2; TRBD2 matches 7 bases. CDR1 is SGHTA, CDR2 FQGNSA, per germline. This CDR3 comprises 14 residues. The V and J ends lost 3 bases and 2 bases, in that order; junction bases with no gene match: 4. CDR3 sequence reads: CASSFRAGAYEQYF. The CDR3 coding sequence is TGTGCCAGCAGCTTTCGGGCGGGAGCCTACGAGCAGTACTTC. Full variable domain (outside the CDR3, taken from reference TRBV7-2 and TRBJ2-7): GAGVSQSPSNKVTEKGKDVELRCDPISGHTALYWYRQSLGQGLEFLIYFQGNSAPDKSGLPSDRFSAERTGGSVSTLTIQRTQQEDSAVYLCASSFRAGAYEQYFGPGTRLTVT.

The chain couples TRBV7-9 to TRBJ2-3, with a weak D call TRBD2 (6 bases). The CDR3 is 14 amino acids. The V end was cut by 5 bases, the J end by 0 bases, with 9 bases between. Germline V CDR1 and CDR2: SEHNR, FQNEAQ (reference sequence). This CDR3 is CASSPSESTDTQYF. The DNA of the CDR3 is TGTGCCAGCAGCCCTAGCGAGAGCACAGATACGCAGTATTTT.

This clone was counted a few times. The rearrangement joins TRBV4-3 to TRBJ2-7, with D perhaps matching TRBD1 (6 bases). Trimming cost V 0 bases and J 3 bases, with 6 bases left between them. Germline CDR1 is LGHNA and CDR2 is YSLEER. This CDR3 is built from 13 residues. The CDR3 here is CASSQEQGYEQYF. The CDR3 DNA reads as TGCGCCAGCAGCCAAGAACAGGGCTACGAGCAGTACTTC.

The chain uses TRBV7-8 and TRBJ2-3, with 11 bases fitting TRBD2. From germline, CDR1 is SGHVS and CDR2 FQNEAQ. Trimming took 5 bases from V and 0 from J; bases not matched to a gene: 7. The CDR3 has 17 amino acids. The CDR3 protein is CASSRGLAGGSTDTQYF. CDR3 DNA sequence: TGTGCCAGCAGCAGGGGGCTAGCGGGAGGTAGCACAGATACGCAGTATTTT.

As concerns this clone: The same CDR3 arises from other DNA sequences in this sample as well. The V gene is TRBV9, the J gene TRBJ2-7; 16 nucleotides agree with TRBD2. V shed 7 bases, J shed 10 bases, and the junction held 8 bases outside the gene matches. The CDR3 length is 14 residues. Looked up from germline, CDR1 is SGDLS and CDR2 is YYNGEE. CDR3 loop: CASGTSGGVSEQYF. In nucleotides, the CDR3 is TGTGCCAGCGGGACTAGCGGGGGGGTGTCGGAACAGTACTTC.

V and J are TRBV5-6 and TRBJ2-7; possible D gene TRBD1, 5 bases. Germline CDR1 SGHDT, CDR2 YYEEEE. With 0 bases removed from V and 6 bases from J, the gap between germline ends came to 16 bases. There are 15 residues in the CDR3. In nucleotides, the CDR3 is TGTGCCAGCAGCTTGGGCGCCGGCAGGGCCGGCGAGCAGTACTTC. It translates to CASSLGAGRAGEQYF. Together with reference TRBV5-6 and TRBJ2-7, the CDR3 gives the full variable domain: DAGVTQSPTHLIKTRGQQVTLRCSPKSGHDTVSWYQQALGQGPQFIFQYYEEEERQRGNFPDRFSGHQFPNYSSELNVNALLLGDSALYLCASSLGAGRAGEQYFGPGTRLTVT.

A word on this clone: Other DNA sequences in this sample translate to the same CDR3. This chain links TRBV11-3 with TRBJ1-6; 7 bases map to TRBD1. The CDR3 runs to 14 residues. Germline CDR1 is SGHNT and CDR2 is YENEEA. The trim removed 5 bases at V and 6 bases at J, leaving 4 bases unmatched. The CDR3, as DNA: TGTGCCAGCAGCCTTGACAGGGTTAATTCACCCCTCCACTTT. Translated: CASSLDRVNSPLHF.

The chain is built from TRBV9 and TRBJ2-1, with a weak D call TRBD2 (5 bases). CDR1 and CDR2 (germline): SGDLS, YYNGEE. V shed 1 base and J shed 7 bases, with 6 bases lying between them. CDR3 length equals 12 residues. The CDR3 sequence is CASSVRENEQFF. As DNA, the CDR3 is TGTGCCAGCAGCGTACGGGAAAATGAGCAGTTCTTC.